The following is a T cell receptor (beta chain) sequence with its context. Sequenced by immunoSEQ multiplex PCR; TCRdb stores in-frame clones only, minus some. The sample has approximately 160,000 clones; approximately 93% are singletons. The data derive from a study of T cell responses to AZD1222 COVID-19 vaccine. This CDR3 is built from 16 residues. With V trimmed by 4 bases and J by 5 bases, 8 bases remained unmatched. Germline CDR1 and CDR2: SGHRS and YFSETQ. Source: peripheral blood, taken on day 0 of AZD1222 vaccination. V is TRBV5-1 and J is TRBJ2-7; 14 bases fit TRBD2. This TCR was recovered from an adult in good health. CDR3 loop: CASSLGLAGGYHEQYF. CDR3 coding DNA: TGCGCCAGCAGCCTTGGACTAGCGGGGGGATATCACGAGCAGTACTTC.